One sample yielded the 3 T cell receptor beta chains listed below, sequenced in a study of blood T cell repertoires in COVID-19. Profiling relied on immunoSEQ multiplex PCR, and the TCRdb table lists in-frame clones only, not all of them. The data show about 330,000 clones, over 80% seen once. Sequenced input: peripheral blood. Receptor source: a man aged 25-40 years with COVID-19, enrolled during active disease.

The rearrangement uses TRBV5-5 and TRBJ2-7; maybe TRBD1 (6 bases). Trimming left V 0 bases short and J 3 bases short, with 13 bases between. Germline lookup yields CDR1 SGHKS and CDR2 YYEKEE (reference sequence). The CDR3 runs 15 residues. Here the CDR3 DNA reads TGTGCCAGCAGCTTGGCTTTAGGGACAAACTACGAGCAGTACTTC. Its protein is CASSLALGTNYEQYF. Full variable domain (rest looked up from reference TRBV5-5 and TRBJ2-7): DAGVTQSPTHLIKTRGQQVTLRCSPISGHKSVSWYQQVLGQGPQFIFQYYEKEERGRGNFPDRFSARQFPNYSSELNVNALLLGDSALYLCASSLALGTNYEQYFGPGTRLTVT.

The chain recombines TRBV7-9 with TRBJ2-7; a weak D match, TRBD1 (6 bases). CDR1 and CDR2 (germline): SEHNR, FQNEAQ (reference sequence). CDR3 length equals 15 residues. The V gene lost 0 bases and the J gene lost 0 bases, with 9 bases spanning the gap. Here the CDR3 DNA reads TGTGCCAGCAGCTTAGCCCAGGGGCGCTCCTACGAGCAGTACTTC. Its protein is CASSLAQGRSYEQYF.

The chain couples TRBV6-1 to TRBJ2-5; D is undetermined. CDR3 size: 9 residues. The germline CDR1 and CDR2 sequences are MNHNS and SASEGT. V lost 7 bases to trimming and J lost 6 bases, with 3 bases between them. CDR3 bases: TGTGCCAGCAAGCAGACCCAGTACTTC. Amino acid sequence: CASKQTQYF.